Following are 4 T cell receptor beta chains from one sample sequenced in a study of blood T cells in healthy people across ages. PCR was performed a second time for roughly 6 to 12 cycles using a sample-barcoded 5' primer and a J-beta primer mix. MiXCR, applied by TCRdb to the 5' RACE reads, yields one record per CDR3 protein. The data show roughly 1.9 million distinct CDR3 sequences, with about 39% seen just once and 23% held by the top ten. Sequencing used blood. The origin of the receptors is a human donor in good health.

The genes are TRBV7-6 and TRBJ2-1; D remains unclear. Looked up from germline, CDR1 is SGHVS and CDR2 is FNYEAQ. V shed 5 bases and J shed 10 bases, with 24 bases lying between them. The CDR3 runs to 16 residues. As DNA, the CDR3 is TGTGCCAGCAGCCAGATGTACCAACCACTGGTTGAGGAGCAGTTCTTC. Encoded protein: CASSQMYQPLVEEQFF.

This clonotype showed up just once. Its ends do not fully match the called genes, so a read error is possible. This chain joins TRBV12-3 or TRBV12-4 and TRBJ1-5; D possibly corresponds to TRBD1 (5 bases). The CDR3 extends over 14 amino acids. This CDR3 is CACSRDSTNQPQHF. The DNA of the CDR3 is TGTGCCTGCAGTCGGGACTCCACCAATCAGCCCCAGCATTTT.

This clonotype was seen a handful of times. The chain recombines TRBV7-2 with TRBJ2-5; 8 bases are shared with TRBD1. The junction had 7 bases not matched to a gene; V was cut back by 5 bases and J by 5 bases. CDR1 is SGHTA, CDR2 FQGNSA, per germline. The CDR3 spans 14 residues. The CDR3 nucleotides read TGTGCCAGCAGCCTTACCCGGACAGGGGAGACCCAGTACTTC. This encodes CASSLTRTGETQYF.

V gene TRBV5-5 combines with J gene TRBJ2-3; D call uncertain. The CDR3 covers 17 residues. V was clipped by 0 bases and J by 4 bases, with 18 bases between them. From germline, CDR1 is SGHKS and CDR2 YYEKEE (reference sequence). The CDR3 DNA follows: TGTGCCAGCAGCTTGGAAATGTTAGCTGGGTCGGCAGATACGCAGTATTTT. It translates to CASSLEMLAGSADTQYF.